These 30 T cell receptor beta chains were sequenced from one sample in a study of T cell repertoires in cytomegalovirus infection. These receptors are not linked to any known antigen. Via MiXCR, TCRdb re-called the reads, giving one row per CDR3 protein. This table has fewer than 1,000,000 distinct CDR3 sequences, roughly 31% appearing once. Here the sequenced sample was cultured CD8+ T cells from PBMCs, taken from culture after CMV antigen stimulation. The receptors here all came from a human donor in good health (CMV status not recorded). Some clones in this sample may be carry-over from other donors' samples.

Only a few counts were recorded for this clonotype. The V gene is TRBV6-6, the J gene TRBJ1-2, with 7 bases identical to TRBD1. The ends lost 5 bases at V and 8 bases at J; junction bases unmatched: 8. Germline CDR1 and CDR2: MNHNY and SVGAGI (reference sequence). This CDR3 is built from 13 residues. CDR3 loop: CASSTDRDGGYTF. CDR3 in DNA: TGTGCCAGCAGTACCGACAGGGACGGCGGCTACACCTTC.

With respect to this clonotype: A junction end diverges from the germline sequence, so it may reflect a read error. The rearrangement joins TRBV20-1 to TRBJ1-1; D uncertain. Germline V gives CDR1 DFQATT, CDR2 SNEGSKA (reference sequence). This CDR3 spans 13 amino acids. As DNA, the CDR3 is TGCAGTGCTCCCCTTCCCTCTTACACTGAAGCTTCCTTT. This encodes CSAPLPSYTEASF.

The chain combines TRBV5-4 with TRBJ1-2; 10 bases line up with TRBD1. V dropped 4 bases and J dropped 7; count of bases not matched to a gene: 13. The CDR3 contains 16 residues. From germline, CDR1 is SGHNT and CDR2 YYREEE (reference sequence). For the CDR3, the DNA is TGTGCCAGCAGCCATTGGGACAGGGGAAAACGGGGTGGCTACACCTTC. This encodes CASSHWDRGKRGGYTF.

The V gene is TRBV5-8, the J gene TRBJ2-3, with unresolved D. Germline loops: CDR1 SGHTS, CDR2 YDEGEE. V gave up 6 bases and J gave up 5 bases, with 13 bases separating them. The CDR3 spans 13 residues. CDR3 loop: CASTPTVEDTQYF. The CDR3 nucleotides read TGTGCCAGCACTCCGACGGTGGAAGATACGCAGTATTTT.

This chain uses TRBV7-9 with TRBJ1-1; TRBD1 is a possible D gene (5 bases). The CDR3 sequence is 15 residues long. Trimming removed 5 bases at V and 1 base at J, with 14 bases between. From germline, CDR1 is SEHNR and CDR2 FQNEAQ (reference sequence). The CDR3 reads CASSLWDGQNTEAFF. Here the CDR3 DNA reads TGTGCCAGCAGCCTATGGGACGGCCAGAACACTGAAGCTTTCTTT.

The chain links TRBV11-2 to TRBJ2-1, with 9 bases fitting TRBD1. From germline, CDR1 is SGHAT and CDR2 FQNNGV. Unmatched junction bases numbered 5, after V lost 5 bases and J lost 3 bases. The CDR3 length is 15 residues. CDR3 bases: TGTGCCAGCAGCCCTGGGACAGGGTGCTACAATGAGCAGTTCTTC. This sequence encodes CASSPGTGCYNEQFF.

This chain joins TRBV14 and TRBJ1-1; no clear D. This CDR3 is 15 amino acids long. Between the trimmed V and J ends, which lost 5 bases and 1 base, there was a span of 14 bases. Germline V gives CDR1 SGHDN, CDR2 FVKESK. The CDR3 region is CASSIRQTRNTEAFF. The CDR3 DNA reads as TGTGCCAGCAGCATTAGACAAACTCGGAACACTGAAGCTTTCTTT. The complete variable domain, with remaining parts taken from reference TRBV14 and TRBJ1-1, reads EAGVTQFPSHSVIEKGQTVTLRCDPISGHDNLYWYRRVMGKEIKFLLHFVKESKQDESGMPNNRFLAERTGGTYSTLKVQPAELEDSGVYFCASSIRQTRNTEAFFGQGTRLTVV.

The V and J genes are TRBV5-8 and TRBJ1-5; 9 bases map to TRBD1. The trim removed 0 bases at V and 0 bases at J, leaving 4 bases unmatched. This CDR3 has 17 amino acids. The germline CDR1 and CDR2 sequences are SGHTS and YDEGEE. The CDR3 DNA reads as TGTGCCAGCAGCTTGGGGGACAGGGATTATAGCAATCAGCCCCAGCATTTT. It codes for CASSLGDRDYSNQPQHF.

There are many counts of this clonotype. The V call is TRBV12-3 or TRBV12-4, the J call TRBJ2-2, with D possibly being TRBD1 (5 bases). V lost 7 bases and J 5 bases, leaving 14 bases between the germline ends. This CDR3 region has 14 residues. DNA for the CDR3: TGTGCCAGCACCCCAGGGTTGGGGACCGGGGAGCTGTTTTTT. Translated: CASTPGLGTGELFF.

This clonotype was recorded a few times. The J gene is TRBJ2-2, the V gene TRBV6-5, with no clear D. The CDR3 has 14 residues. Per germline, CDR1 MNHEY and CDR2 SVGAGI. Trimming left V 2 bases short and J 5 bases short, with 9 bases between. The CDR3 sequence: CASSYGLETGELFF. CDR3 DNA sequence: TGTGCCAGCAGTTACGGGTTGGAAACCGGGGAGCTGTTTTTT.

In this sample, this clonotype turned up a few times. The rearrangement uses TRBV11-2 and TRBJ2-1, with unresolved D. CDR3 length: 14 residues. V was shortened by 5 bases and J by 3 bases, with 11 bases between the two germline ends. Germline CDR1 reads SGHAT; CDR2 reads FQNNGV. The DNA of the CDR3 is TGTGCCAGCAGCCAGTCGGTGGGCTACAATGAGCAGTTCTTC. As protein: CASSQSVGYNEQFF.

The CDR3 is CASSLPDRGREGDTQYF. CDR3 DNA sequence: TGTGCCAGCAGCCTACCGGACAGGGGGCGCGAGGGAGATACGCAGTATTTT. This sequence joins TRBV7-9 and TRBJ2-3; TRBD1 aligns across 11 bases. With 5 bases clipped from V and 5 bases from J, the junction kept 12 bases outside the gene matches. Germline CDR1 reads SEHNR; CDR2 reads FQNEAQ (reference sequence). The CDR3 extends over 17 amino acids.

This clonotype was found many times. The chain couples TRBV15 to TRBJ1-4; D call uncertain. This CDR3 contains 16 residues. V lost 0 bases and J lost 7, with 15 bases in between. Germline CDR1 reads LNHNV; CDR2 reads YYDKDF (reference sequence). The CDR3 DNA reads TGTGCCACCAGCAGAGATGGAGGGCAGGTCCGTGAAAAACTGTTTTTT. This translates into CATSRDGGQVREKLFF.

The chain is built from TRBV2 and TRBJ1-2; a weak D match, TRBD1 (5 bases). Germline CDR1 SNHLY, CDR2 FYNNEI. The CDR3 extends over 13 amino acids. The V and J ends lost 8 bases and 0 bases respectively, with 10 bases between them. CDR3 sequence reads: CASPPQANYGYTF. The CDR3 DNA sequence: TGTGCCAGCCCCCCACAGGCTAACTATGGCTACACCTTC.

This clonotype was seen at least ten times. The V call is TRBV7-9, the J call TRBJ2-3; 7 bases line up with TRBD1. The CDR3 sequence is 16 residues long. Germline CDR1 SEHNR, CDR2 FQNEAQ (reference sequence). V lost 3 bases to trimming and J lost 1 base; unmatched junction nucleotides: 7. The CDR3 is CASSFTGVMGTDTQYF. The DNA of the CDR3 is TGTGCCAGCAGCTTTACAGGGGTTATGGGCACAGATACGCAGTATTTT. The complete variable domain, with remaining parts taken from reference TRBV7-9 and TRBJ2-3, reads DTGVSQNPRHKITKRGQNVTFRCDPISEHNRLYWYRQTLGQGPEFLTYFQNEAQLEKSRLLSDRFSAERPKGSFSTLEIQRTEQGDSAMYLCASSFTGVMGTDTQYFGPGTRLTVL.

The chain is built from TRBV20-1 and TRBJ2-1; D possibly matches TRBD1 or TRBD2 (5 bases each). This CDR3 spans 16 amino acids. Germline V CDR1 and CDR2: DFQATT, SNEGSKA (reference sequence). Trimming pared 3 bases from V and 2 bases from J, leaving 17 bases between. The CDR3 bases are TGCAGTGCTAGGGGCGGTGGTATGGGGGCCTACAATGAGCAGTTCTTC. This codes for CSARGGGMGAYNEQFF.

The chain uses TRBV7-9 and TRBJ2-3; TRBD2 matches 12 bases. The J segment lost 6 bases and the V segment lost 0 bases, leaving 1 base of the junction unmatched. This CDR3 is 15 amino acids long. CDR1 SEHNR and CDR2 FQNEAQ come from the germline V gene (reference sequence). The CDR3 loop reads CASSLATSGGDTQYF. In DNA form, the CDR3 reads TGTGCCAGCAGCTTAGCGACTAGCGGGGGTGATACGCAGTATTTT.

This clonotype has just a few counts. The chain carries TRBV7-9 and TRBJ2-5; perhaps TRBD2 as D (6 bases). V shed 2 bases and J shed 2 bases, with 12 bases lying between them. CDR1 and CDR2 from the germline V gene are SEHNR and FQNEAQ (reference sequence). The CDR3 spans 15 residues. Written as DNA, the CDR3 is TGTGCCAGCAGCTTAATTCGGGGGTTACAAGAGACCCAGTACTTC. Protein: CASSLIRGLQETQYF.

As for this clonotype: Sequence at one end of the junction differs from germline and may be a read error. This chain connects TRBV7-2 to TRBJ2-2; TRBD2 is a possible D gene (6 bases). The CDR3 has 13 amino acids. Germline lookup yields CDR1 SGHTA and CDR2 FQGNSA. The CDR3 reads CASSLRGTGERFF. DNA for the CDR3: TGTGCCAGCAGCTTACGGGGGACCGGGGAGCGGTTTTTT.

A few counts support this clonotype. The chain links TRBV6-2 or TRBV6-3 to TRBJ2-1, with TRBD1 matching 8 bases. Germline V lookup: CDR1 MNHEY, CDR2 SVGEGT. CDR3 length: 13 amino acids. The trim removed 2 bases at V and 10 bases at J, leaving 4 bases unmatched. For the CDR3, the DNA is TGTGCCAGCAGTTACCACGACAGGGGCGAGCAGTTCTTC. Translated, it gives CASSYHDRGEQFF.

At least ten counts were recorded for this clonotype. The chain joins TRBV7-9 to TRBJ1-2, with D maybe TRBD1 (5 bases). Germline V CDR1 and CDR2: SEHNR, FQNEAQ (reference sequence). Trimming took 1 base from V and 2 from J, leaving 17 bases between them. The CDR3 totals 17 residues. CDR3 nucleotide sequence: TGTGCCAGCAGCTTAGGCTTTCGGCAGGGAATAAACTATGGCTACACCTTC. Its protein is CASSLGFRQGINYGYTF.

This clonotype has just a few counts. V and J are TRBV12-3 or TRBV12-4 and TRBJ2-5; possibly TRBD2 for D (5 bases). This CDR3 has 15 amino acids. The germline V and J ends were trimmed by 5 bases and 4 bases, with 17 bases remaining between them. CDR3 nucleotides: TGTGCCAGCAGTCGAGGTGGCGGGCGGCCAGAGACCCAGTACTTC. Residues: CASSRGGGRPETQYF.

CDR3 in amino acids: CASSLLITANTEAFF. The DNA for the CDR3 is TGCGCCAGCAGCCTCCTCATCACAGCGAACACTGAAGCTTTCTTT. The gene calls are TRBV4-1 and TRBJ1-1; D is uncertain. The CDR3 sequence is 15 residues long. V lost 4 bases, J lost 1 base, and 13 bases lay in between. Germline V gene lookup returns CDR1 MGHRA and CDR2 YSYEKL.

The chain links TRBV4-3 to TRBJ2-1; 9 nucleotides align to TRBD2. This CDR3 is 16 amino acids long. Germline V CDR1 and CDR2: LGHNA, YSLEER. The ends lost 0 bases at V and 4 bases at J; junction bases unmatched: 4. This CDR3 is CASSQDPSGTYNEQFF. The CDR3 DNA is TGCGCCAGCAGCCAAGATCCTAGCGGGACTTACAATGAGCAGTTCTTC.

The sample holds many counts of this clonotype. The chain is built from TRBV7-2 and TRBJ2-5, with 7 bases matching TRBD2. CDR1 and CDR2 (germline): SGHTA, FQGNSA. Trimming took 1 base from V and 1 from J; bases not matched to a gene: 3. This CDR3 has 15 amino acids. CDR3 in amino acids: CASSLEPSGQETQYF. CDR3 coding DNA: TGTGCCAGCAGCTTAGAACCTAGCGGCCAAGAGACCCAGTACTTC.

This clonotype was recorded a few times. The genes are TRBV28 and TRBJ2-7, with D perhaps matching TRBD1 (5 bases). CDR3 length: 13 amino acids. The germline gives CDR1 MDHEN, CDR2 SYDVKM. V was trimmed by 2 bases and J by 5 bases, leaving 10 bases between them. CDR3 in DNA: TGTGCCAGCAGTTTAAGGGGCAGAAACGAGCAGTACGTC. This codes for CASSLRGRNEQYV.

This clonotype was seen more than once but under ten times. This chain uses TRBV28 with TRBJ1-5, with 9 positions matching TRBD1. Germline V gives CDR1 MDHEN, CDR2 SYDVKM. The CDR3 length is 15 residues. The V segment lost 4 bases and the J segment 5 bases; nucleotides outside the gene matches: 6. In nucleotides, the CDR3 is TGTGCCAGCAGTTCGCCCCGGACAGGGGATCAGCCCCAGCATTTT. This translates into CASSSPRTGDQPQHF. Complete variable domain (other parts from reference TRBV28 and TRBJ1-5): DVKVTQSSRYLVKRTGEKVFLECVQDMDHENMFWYRQDPGLGLRLIYFSYDVKMKEKGDIPEGYSVSREKKERFSLILESASTNQTSMYLCASSSPRTGDQPQHFGDGTRLSIL.

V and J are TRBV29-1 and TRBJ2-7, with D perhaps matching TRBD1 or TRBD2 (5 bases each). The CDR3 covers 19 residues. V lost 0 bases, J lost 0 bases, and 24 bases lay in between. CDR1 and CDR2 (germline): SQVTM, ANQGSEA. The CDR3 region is CSVEDGSGRGAFTSYEQYF. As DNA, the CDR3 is TGCAGCGTTGAAGACGGCTCGGGGCGAGGAGCCTTTACCTCCTACGAGCAGTACTTC.

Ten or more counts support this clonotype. CDR3 sequence: CASSPLWGLAGRDEQFF. The DNA of the CDR3 is TGTGCCAGCAGCCCCCTTTGGGGACTAGCGGGGAGAGATGAGCAGTTCTTC. J is TRBJ2-1 and V is TRBV7-2; TRBD2 matches 13 bases. V lost 5 bases and J lost 8; bases outside the gene matches: 12. Germline V gene sequence: CDR1 SGHTA, CDR2 FQGNSA. This CDR3 has 17 amino acids. Combining the CDR3 with reference TRBV7-2 and TRBJ2-1 gives the whole variable domain GAGVSQSPSNKVTEKGKDVELRCDPISGHTALYWYRQSLGQGLEFLIYFQGNSAPDKSGLPSDRFSAERTGGSVSTLTIQRTQQEDSAVYLCASSPLWGLAGRDEQFFGPGTRLTVL.

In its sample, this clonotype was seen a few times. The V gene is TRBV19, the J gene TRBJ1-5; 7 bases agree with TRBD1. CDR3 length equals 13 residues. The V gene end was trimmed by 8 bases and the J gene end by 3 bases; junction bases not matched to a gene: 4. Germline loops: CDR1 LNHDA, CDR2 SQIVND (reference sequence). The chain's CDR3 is CASWGQLNQPQHF. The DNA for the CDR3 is TGTGCCAGTTGGGGACAGCTCAATCAGCCCCAGCATTTT.